This TCR beta chain was identified during a study of blood T cell repertoires in COVID-19. About the study: Donors in the United States, Italy and Spain gave samples during acute or convalescent COVID-19. Sources were T cells, B-cell-depleted T cells, or PBMCs; the material itself was cDNA or gDNA.

As processed by the authors: Nucleated cell counts were estimated from reference gene primer amplification. Only in-frame clones appear in the TCRdb table, and some are missing; sequencing was by immunoSEQ multiplex PCR. V, J and clone size reflect that table, while D and trimming were determined from the DNA. The table has 250,000 to 300,000 clones, approximately 90% seen once; the top ten hold roughly an eighth. J lost 3 bases, V lost 3 bases, and 4 bases had no gene match. The germline gives CDR1 KGHDR, CDR2 SFDVKD. The CDR3 extends over 15 amino acids. This TCR derives from a woman in her sixties or seventies with acute or convalescent COVID-19. The sample was peripheral blood. The V call is TRBV24-1, the J call TRBJ2-7; TRBD1 matches 10 bases. CDR3 residues: CATSDPGQGFYEQYF. The CDR3 nucleotides read TGTGCCACCAGTGATCCGGGACAGGGGTTCTACGAGCAGTACTTC.